This TCR beta chain comes out of a study of graft-versus-host responses after intestinal transplantation. About the research overall: Transplant types were multivisceral, liver-intestinal, or isolated intestinal. All recipients were given anti-thymocyte globulin induction, and tacrolimus and steroids were then administered for about three years.

The assay was immunoSEQ multiplex PCR, and TCRdb's table has in-frame clones only and misses some. This sample has some 48,000 clones, with about four fifths found just once. The CDR3 consists of 18 residues. The V gene end was trimmed by 6 bases and the J gene end by 0 bases; junction bases not matched to a gene: 9. Germline assignment: CDR1 LNHDA and CDR2 SQIVND (reference sequence). Study-wide points: Early post-transplant declines in HvG were associated with peak levels of circulating GvH clones. Recipient marrow showed GvH clones, some seen first in ileum or blood.

Concerning this clone itself: Its antigen is unidentified.

This receptor was taken from a human donor who was the organ donor for an intestinal transplant. The sample consisted of unstimulated CD4+ T cells sorted from spleen or lymph node cells, taken before transplant. This rearrangement joins TRBV19 to TRBJ2-4; 12 bases map to TRBD2. The CDR3 sequence: CASRTTSGGPVAKNIQYF. CDR3 bases: TGTGCCAGTAGAACCACTAGCGGGGGGCCTGTAGCCAAAAACATTCAGTACTTC.